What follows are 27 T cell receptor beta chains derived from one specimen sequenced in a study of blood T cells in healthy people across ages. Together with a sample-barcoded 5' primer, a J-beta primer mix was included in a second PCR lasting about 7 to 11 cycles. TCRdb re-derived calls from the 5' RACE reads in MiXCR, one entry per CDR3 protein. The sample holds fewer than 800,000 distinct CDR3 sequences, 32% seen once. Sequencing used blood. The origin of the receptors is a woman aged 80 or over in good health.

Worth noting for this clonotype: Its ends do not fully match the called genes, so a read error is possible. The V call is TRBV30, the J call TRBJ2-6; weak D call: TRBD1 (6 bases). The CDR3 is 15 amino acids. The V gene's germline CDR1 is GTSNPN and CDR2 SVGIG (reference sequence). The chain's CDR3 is CVWSGGLSGANVLTF. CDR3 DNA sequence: TGTGTCTGGAGTGGGGGCCTCTCTGGGGCCAACGTCCTGACTTTC.

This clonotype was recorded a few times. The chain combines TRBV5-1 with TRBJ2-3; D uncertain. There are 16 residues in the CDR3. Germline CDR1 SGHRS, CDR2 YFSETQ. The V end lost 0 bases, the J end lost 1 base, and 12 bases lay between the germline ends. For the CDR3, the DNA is TGCGCCAGCAGCTTGGTTGGGCAATTGGGCACAGATACGCAGTATTTT. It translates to CASSLVGQLGTDTQYF.

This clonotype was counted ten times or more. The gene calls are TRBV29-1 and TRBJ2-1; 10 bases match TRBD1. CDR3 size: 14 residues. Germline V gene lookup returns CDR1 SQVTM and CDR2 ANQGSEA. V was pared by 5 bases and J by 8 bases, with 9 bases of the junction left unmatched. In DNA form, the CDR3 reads TGCAGCGTTCGGGACAGGGGTATTCTCGATGAGCAGTTCTTC. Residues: CSVRDRGILDEQFF.

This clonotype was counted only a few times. CDR3 in amino acids: CSARDGGPAGGYQETQYF. DNA for the CDR3: TGCAGTGCTAGAGATGGAGGGCCAGCGGGGGGATATCAAGAGACCCAGTACTTC. The chain combines TRBV20-1 with TRBJ2-5; TRBD2 matches 9 bases. This CDR3 region has 18 residues. V shed 0 bases, J shed 2 bases, and the junction held 13 bases outside the gene matches. Germline loops: CDR1 DFQATT, CDR2 SNEGSKA (reference sequence).

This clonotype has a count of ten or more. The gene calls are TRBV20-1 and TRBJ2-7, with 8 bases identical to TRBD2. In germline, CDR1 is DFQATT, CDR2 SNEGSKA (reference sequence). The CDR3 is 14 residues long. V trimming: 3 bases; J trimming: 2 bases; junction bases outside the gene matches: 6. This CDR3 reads CSASERGRPYEQYF. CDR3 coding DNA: TGCAGTGCTAGTGAGCGGGGGCGACCCTACGAGCAGTACTTC.

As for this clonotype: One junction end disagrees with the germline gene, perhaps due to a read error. The CDR3 reads CASRLAEGSSGANVLTF. CDR3 nucleotide sequence: TGCGCCAGCCGCTTGGCCGAGGGAAGCTCTGGGGCCAACGTCCTGACTTTC. This chain joins TRBV5-1 and TRBJ2-6; a possible D gene is TRBD2 (5 bases). The CDR3 totals 17 residues. Germline-derived CDR1 and CDR2 are SGHRS and YFSETQ.

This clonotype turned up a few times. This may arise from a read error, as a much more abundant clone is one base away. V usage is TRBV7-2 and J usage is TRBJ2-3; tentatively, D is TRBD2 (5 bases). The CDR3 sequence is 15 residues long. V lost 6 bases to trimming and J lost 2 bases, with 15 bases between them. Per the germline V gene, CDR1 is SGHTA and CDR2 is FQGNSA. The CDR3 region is CASRVQDGVTDTQYF. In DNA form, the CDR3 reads TGTGCCAGCAGGGTCCAGGACGGGGTCACAGATACGCAGTATTTT.

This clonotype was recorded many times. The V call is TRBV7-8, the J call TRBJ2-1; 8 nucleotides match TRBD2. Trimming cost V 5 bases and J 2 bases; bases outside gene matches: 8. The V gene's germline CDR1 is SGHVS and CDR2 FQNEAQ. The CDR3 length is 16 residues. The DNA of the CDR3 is TGTGCCAGCAGCGCCAGCCAGCGGGGGCCCTACAATGAGCAGTTCTTC. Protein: CASSASQRGPYNEQFF. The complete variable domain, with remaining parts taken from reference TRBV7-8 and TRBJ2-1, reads GAGVSQSPRYKVAKRGQDVALRCDPISGHVSLFWYQQALGQGPEFLTYFQNEAQLDKSGLPSDRFFAERPEGSVSTLKIQRTQQEDSAVYLCASSASQRGPYNEQFFGPGTRLTVL.

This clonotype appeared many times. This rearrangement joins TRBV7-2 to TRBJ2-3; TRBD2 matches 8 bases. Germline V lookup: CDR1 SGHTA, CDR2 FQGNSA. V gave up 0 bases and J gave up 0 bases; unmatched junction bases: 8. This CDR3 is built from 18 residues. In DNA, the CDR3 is TGTGCCAGCAGCTTAGCTCTAGCGGGCCCGGGGAGCACAGATACGCAGTATTTT. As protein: CASSLALAGPGSTDTQYF.

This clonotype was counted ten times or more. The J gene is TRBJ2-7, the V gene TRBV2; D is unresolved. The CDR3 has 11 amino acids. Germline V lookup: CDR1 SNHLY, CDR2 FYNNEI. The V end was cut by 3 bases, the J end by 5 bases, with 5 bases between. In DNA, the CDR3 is TGTGCCAGCAGTGAGGCCCACGAGCAGTACTTC. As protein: CASSEAHEQYF.

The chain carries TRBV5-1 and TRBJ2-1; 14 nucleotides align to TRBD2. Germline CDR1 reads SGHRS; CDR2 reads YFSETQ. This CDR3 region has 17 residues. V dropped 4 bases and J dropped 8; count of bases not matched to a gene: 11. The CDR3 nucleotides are TGCGCCAGCAGCCCCCCGACTAGCGGGGGGGCAATTGATGAGCAGTTCTTC. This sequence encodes CASSPPTSGGAIDEQFF.

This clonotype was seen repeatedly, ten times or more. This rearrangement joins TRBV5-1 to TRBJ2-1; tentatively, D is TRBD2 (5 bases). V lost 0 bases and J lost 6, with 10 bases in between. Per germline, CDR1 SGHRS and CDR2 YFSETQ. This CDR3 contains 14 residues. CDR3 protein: CASSLVPGSNEQFF. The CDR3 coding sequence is TGCGCCAGCAGCTTGGTCCCGGGAAGCAATGAGCAGTTCTTC.

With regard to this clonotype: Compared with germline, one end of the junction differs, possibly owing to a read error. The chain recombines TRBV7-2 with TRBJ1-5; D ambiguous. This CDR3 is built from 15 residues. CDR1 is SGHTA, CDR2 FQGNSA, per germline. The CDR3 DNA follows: TGTGTCAGCAGCCCCTTTGAGCGGGGCAATCAGCCCCAGCATTTT. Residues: CVSSPFERGNQPQHF.

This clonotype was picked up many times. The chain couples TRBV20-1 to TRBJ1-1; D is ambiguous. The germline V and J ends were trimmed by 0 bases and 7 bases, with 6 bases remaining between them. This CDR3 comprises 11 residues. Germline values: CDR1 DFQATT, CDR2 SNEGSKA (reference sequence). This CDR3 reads CSARDRSEAFF. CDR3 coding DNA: TGCAGTGCTAGAGATCGCAGTGAAGCTTTCTTT.

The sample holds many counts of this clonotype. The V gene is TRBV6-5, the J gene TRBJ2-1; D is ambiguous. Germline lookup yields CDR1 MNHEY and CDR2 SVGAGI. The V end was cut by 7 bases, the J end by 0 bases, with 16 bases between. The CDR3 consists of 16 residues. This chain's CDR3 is CASTTLTASSYNEQFF. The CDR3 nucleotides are TGTGCCAGCACCACTTTGACTGCGAGCTCCTACAATGAGCAGTTCTTC.

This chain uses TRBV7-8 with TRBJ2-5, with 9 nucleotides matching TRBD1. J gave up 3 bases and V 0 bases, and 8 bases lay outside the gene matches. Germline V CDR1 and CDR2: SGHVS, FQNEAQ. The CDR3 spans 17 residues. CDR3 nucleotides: TGTGCCAGCAGCTTAGCCCGGCCTTGGACAGGGGAAGAGACCCAGTACTTC. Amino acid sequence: CASSLARPWTGEETQYF.

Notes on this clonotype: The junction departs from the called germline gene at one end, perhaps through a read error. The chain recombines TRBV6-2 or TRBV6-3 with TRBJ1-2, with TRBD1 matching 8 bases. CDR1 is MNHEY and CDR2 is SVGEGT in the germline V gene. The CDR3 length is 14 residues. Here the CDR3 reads CAGRGTGSNYGYTF. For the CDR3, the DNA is TGTGCCGGCAGAGGGACAGGATCAAACTATGGCTACACCTTC.

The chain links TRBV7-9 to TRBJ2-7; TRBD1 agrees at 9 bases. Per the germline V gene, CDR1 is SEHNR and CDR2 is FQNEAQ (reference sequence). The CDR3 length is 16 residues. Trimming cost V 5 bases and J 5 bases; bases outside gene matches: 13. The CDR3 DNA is TGTGCCAGCAGCCAAGTACCGGGACAGGGAAGTGACGAGCAGTACTTC. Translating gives CASSQVPGQGSDEQYF. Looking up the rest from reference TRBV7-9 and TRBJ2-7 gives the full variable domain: DTGVSQNPRHKITKRGQNVTFRCDPISEHNRLYWYRQTLGQGPEFLTYFQNEAQLEKSRLLSDRFSAERPKGSFSTLEIQRTEQGDSAMYLCASSQVPGQGSDEQYFGPGTRLTVT.

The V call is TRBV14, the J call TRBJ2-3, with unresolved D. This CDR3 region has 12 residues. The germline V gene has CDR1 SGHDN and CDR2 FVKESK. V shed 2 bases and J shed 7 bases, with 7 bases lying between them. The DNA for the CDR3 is TGTGCCAGCAGCCAAACTCAGAATACGCAGTATTTT. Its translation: CASSQTQNTQYF.

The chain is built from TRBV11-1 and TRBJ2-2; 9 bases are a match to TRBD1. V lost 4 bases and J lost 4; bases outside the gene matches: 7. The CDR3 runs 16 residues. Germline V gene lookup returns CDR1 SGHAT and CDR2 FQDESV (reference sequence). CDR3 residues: CASSSTGTGLTGELFF. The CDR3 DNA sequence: TGTGCCAGCAGCTCTACCGGGACAGGGCTCACCGGGGAGCTGTTTTTT.

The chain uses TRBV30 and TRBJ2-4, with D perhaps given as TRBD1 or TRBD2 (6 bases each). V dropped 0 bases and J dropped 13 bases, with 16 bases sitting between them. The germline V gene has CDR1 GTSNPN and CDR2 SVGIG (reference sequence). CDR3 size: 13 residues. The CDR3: CAWSVQGGIAQYF. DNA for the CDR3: TGTGCCTGGAGTGTACAGGGAGGAATCGCGCAGTACTTC.

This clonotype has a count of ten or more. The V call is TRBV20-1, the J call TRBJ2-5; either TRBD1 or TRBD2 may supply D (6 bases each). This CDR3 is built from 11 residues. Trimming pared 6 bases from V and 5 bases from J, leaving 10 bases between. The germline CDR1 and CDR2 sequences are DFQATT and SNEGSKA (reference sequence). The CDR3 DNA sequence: TGCAGTGCGCGGAGGGGGGAGACCCAGTACTTC. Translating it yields CSARRGETQYF.

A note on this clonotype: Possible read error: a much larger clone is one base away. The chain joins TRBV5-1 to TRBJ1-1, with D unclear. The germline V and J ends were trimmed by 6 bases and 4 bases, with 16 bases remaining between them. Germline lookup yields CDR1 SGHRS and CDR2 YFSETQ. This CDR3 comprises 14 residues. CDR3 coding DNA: TGCGCCAGCAAGTTGAGTGTCTGGATCACTGAAGCTTTCTTT. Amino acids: CASKLSVWITEAFF.

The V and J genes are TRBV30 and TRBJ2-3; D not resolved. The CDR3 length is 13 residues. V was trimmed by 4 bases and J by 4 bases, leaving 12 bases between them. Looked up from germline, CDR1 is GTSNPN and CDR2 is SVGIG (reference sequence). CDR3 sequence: CAWKLGAADTQYF. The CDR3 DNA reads TGTGCCTGGAAGTTAGGTGCAGCAGATACGCAGTATTTT.

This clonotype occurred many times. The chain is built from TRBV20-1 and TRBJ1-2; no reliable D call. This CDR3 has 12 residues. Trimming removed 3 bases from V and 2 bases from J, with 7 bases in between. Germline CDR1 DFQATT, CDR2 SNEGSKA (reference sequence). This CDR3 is CSASSINYGYTF. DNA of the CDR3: TGCAGTGCTAGTTCTATCAACTATGGCTACACCTTC.

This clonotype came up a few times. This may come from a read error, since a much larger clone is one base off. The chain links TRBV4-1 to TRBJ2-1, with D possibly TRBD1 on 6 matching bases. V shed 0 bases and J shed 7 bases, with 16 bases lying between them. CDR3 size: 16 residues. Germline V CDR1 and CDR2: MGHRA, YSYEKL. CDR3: CASSQEVSRGRNEQFF. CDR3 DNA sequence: TGCGCCAGCAGCCAAGAAGTCTCCAGGGGCCGGAATGAGCAGTTCTTC.

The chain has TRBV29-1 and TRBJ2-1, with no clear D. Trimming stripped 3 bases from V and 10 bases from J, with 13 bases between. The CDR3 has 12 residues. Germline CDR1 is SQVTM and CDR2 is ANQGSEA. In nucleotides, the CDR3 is TGCAGCGTTGAGGAAGCCGAGGCCGAGCAGTTCTTC. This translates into CSVEEAEAEQFF.